This TCR beta chain stems from a study of shared clonotypes between healthy human individuals. Study-level information: The cohort comprised a couple of women and a few men. Their ages spanned 18 to 49 years.

The V gene end was trimmed by 5 bases and the J gene end by 7 bases; junction bases not matched to a gene: 2. Germline CDR1 is SGHTA and CDR2 is FQGNSA. The CDR3 length is 13 residues. Only Caucasian adults living in Nashville, Tennessee served as donors. Here immunoSEQ multiplex PCR was the method, and the copy in TCRdb shows in-frame clones only, minus some. The data contain around 95,000 clones, approximately 51% of them seen just once; the ten biggest clones take up around 16%. The specimen sequenced was PBMCs. The J gene is TRBJ1-4, the V gene TRBV7-2; 9 positions agree with TRBD1. The TCR originated in a middle-aged woman in good health. Some clones in this sample may be carry-over from other donors' samples. The chain's CDR3 is CASSGTGFEKLFF. The DNA of the CDR3 is TGTGCCAGCAGCGGGACAGGGTTTGAAAAACTGTTTTTT.